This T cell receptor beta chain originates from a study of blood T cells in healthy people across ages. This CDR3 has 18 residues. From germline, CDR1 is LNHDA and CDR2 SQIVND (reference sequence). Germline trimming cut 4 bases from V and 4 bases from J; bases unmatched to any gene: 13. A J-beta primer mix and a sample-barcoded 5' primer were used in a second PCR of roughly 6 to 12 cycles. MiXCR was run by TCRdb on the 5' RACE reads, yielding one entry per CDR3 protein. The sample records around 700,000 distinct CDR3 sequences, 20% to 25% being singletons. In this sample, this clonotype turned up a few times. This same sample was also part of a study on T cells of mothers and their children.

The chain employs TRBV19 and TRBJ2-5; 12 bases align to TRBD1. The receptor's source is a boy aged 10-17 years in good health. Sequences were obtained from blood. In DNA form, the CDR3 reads TGTGCCAGTAGTAAGGAGGGACCCGGGACAGGGGGCCCAGAGACCCAGTACTTC. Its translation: CASSKEGPGTGGPETQYF. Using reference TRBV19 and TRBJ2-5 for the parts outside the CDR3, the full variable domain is DGGITQSPKYLFRKEGQNVTLSCEQNLNHDAMYWYRQDPGQGLRLIYYSQIVNDFQKGDIAEGYSVSREKKESFPLTVTSAQKNPTAFYLCASSKEGPGTGGPETQYFGPGTRLLVL.